This passage covers 13 T cell receptor beta chains from one sample sequenced in a study of blood T cells in healthy people across ages. A second PCR, run for roughly 6 to 11 cycles, used a sample-barcoded 5' primer plus a J-beta primer mix. In TCRdb, the 5' RACE reads were re-called with MiXCR into one record per CDR3 protein. Found here are some 1.8 million distinct CDR3 sequences, roughly two fifths of them singletons; the top ten hold more than 20%. Sequenced: blood. These receptors came from a human donor in good health.

The chain carries TRBV6-2 or TRBV6-3 and TRBJ2-2; possibly TRBD1 for D (6 bases). The CDR3 extends over 15 amino acids. Germline CDR1 and CDR2: MNHEY and SVGEGT. Trimming stripped 6 bases from V and 5 bases from J, with 16 bases between. The CDR3 bases are TGTGCCAGCAGAAACTCTCAGACAGGTACCGGGGAGCTGTTTTTT. This gives the protein CASRNSQTGTGELFF.

This clonotype came up a few times. The chain joins TRBV20-1 to TRBJ2-7, with unresolved D. CDR3 length: 13 amino acids. Germline lookup yields CDR1 DFQATT and CDR2 SNEGSKA (reference sequence). Deletions cut 0 bases from V and 4 bases from J, with 10 bases between. The chain's CDR3 is CSARDRDWYEQYF. CDR3 nucleotides: TGCAGTGCTAGAGATCGTGACTGGTACGAGCAGTACTTC.

This clonotype was counted a few times. The germline gene is not matched at one end of the junction; a read error may be the cause. The J gene is TRBJ2-1, the V gene TRBV11-2; D possibly corresponds to TRBD2 (6 bases). The J call is uncertain, as TRBJ2-7 better fits the DNA end. Germline CDR1 is SGHAT and CDR2 is FQNNGV. The CDR3 spans 13 residues. This CDR3 reads CASSLGGVNEQYF. CDR3 nucleotides: TGTGCCAGCAGTTTAGGCGGGGTCAATGAGCAGTACTTC.

The rearrangement links TRBV4-1 to TRBJ1-3; 7 nucleotides align to TRBD1. Germline V CDR1 and CDR2: MGHRA, YSYEKL. The CDR3 runs to 15 residues. Trimming took 5 bases from V and 1 from J; bases not matched to a gene: 5. In nucleotides, the CDR3 is TGCGCCAGCAGCGTAACAGGGGTTTCTGGAAACACCATATATTTT. Its protein product is CASSVTGVSGNTIYF.

The J gene is TRBJ2-3, the V gene TRBV20-1, with D possibly being TRBD2 (6 bases). The germline V gene has CDR1 DFQATT and CDR2 SNEGSKA (reference sequence). The CDR3 sequence is 14 residues long. The V end lost 7 bases, the J end lost 3 bases, and 17 bases lay between the germline ends. Written as DNA, the CDR3 is TGCAGTGGTCTTCGGGGGAGAGGAACAGATACGCAGTATTTT. Its protein is CSGLRGRGTDTQYF.

The CDR3 is CASSSGVAGAIQYF. CDR3 nucleotide sequence: TGTGCCAGCAGTTCCGGGGTAGCGGGGGCCATTCAGTACTTC. This chain uses TRBV12-3 or TRBV12-4 with TRBJ2-4; TRBD2 aligns across 9 bases. The trim removed 4 bases at V and 9 bases at J, leaving 7 bases unmatched. The CDR3 runs to 14 residues.

The chain links TRBV12-3 or TRBV12-4 to TRBJ2-1; TRBD2 agrees at 13 bases. Germline trimming cut 1 base from V and 5 bases from J; bases unmatched to any gene: 5. The CDR3 length is 17 residues. This CDR3 is CASSLGWTSGGNNEQFF. The CDR3 coding sequence is TGTGCCAGCAGTTTAGGCTGGACTAGCGGGGGAAACAATGAGCAGTTCTTC.

This chain joins TRBV20-1 and TRBJ2-1, with 14 bases identical to TRBD2. Germline values: CDR1 DFQATT, CDR2 SNEGSKA (reference sequence). Unmatched junction bases numbered 9, after V lost 5 bases and J lost 3 bases. The CDR3 length is 17 residues. CDR3 in DNA: TGCAGTGCTCCCGGGACTAGCGGGGGAGACTACTACAATGAGCAGTTCTTC. Protein: CSAPGTSGGDYYNEQFF.

Only a few counts were recorded for this clonotype. The rearrangement joins TRBV7-3 to TRBJ2-7; 7 bases agree with TRBD1. In germline, CDR1 is SGHTA, CDR2 FQGTGA. The CDR3 contains 15 residues. With V trimmed by 7 bases and J by 1 base, 10 bases remained unmatched. The CDR3 loop reads CASNNGTEQSYEQYF. CDR3 DNA sequence: TGTGCCAGCAATAACGGGACAGAGCAATCCTACGAGCAGTACTTC. The complete variable domain, with remaining parts taken from reference TRBV7-3 and TRBJ2-7, reads GAGVSQTPSNKVTEKGKYVELRCDPISGHTALYWYRQSLGQGPEFLIYFQGTGAADDSGLPNDRFFAVRPEGSVSTLKIQRTERGDSAVYLCASNNGTEQSYEQYFGPGTRLTVT.

V gene TRBV7-9 combines with J gene TRBJ1-2; D is uncertain. Trimming cost V 5 bases and J 0 bases, with 19 bases left between them. CDR3 length: 17 amino acids. Germline values: CDR1 SEHNR, CDR2 FQNEAQ (reference sequence). This chain's CDR3 is CASSLNLYSKANYGYTF. The DNA for the CDR3 is TGTGCCAGCAGCCTAAACCTCTACTCGAAAGCTAACTATGGCTACACCTTC.

This clonotype was observed a handful of times. This chain links TRBV20-1 with TRBJ2-7, with D perhaps TRBD2 (5 bases). Deletions cut 4 bases from V and 4 bases from J, with 8 bases between. CDR3 length equals 11 residues. Germline lookup yields CDR1 DFQATT and CDR2 SNEGSKA (reference sequence). The CDR3 loop is CSATDYYEQYF. CDR3 DNA: TGCAGTGCTACCGACTATTACGAGCAGTACTTC.

As to this clonotype: At one end, the junction sequence differs from germline, possibly due to a read error. The chain links TRBV24-1 to TRBJ1-2, with D perhaps TRBD1 (6 bases). The CDR3 runs 14 residues. Germline values: CDR1 KGHDR, CDR2 SFDVKD. In nucleotides, the CDR3 is TGTGCCGCCAGTGATTCTGGACAGATTTATGGCTACACCTTC. Translated: CAASDSGQIYGYTF.

The chain combines TRBV7-9 with TRBJ1-5; tentatively, D is TRBD1 (6 bases). Per the germline V gene, CDR1 is SEHNR and CDR2 is FQNEAQ (reference sequence). V gave up 1 base and J gave up 4 bases, with 14 bases separating them. The CDR3 is made up of 16 amino acids. CDR3 sequence: CASSLVGRGANQPQHF. The CDR3 region has the DNA TGTGCCAGCAGCTTAGTGGGCAGGGGTGCAAATCAGCCCCAGCATTTT.